The 23 T cell receptor beta chains in this list originate from one sample, sequenced in a study of early T cells in non-severe SARS-CoV-2 infection. MiXCR, applied by TCRdb to the 5' RACE reads, yields one record per CDR3 protein. The table lists around 29,000 distinct CDR3 sequences, 5.7% of them singletons. The sequencing sample was made of whole blood. These receptors all stem from an adult who was a healthcare worker with PCR-confirmed SARS-CoV-2 infection or an uninfected control (not recorded which).

The CDR3 spells CASSQEKGHSPGVGYEQYF. The CDR3 DNA reads TGCGCCAGCAGCCAAGAAAAGGGCCACAGCCCGGGGGTGGGCTACGAGCAGTACTTC. V usage is TRBV4-3 and J usage is TRBJ2-7; D is perhaps TRBD2 (6 bases). CDR1 LGHNA and CDR2 YSLEER come from the germline V gene. This CDR3 comprises 19 residues. Trimming removed 0 bases from V and 3 bases from J, with 24 bases in between.

This clonotype was picked up a small number of times. The rearrangement links TRBV28 to TRBJ2-7; TRBD1 might be the D (6 bases). The CDR3 spans 16 residues. The V gene's germline CDR1 is MDHEN and CDR2 SYDVKM. Trimming took 6 bases from V and 5 from J, leaving 23 bases between them. The CDR3: CASSPNPGQGRNEQYF. The CDR3 DNA is TGTGCCAGCAGCCCGAACCCGGGCCAGGGGCGGAACGAGCAGTACTTC.

The table lists this clonotype with many counts. The chain links TRBV5-1 to TRBJ1-5; D gene ambiguous. This CDR3 comprises 15 residues. V was clipped by 4 bases and J by 3 bases, with 14 bases between them. The germline gives CDR1 SGHRS, CDR2 YFSETQ. CDR3 bases: TGCGCCAGCAGCCCCACGACGTTCCCCAATCAGCCCCAGCATTTT. Translation gives CASSPTTFPNQPQHF.

This clonotype was counted a few times. The chain carries TRBV12-3 or TRBV12-4 and TRBJ2-5; 8 bases align to TRBD2. The ends lost 5 bases at V and 6 bases at J; junction bases unmatched: 5. The CDR3 totals 13 residues. The CDR3 protein is CASSRAGVKTQYF. Here the CDR3 DNA reads TGTGCCAGCAGTCGAGCGGGGGTGAAGACCCAGTACTTC.

This clonotype was detected ten times or more. This sequence joins TRBV19 and TRBJ1-1, with D maybe TRBD1 (6 bases). This CDR3 comprises 15 residues. V lost 4 bases and J 1 base, leaving 13 bases between the germline ends. Germline loops: CDR1 LNHDA, CDR2 SQIVND (reference sequence). The CDR3 DNA follows: TGTGCCAGTAGTACCCCGGGACATAGGAACACTGAAGCTTTCTTT. It specifies CASSTPGHRNTEAFF.

This chain uses TRBV29-1 with TRBJ2-7; 11 bases are shared with TRBD2. Germline values: CDR1 SQVTM, CDR2 ANQGSEA. V gave up 5 bases and J gave up 0 bases; unmatched junction bases: 9. The CDR3 covers 16 residues. The CDR3 is CSVLGGLAESSYEQYF. The CDR3 bases are TGCAGCGTTTTAGGGGGACTAGCGGAGAGCTCCTACGAGCAGTACTTC.

This clonotype was recorded a few times. This chain connects TRBV7-9 to TRBJ2-7, with D possibly being TRBD1 (6 bases). The CDR3 spans 16 residues. The V gene's germline CDR1 is SEHNR and CDR2 FQNEAQ (reference sequence). V lost 1 base and J lost 0, with 13 bases in between. The DNA of the CDR3 is TGTGCCAGCAGCTTAGGTCGGACAGATGTCTCCTACGAGCAGTACTTC. Translating gives CASSLGRTDVSYEQYF.

In this sample, this clonotype turned up many times. The chain couples TRBV30 to TRBJ1-1; D unresolved. Per the germline V gene, CDR1 is GTSNPN and CDR2 is SVGIG (reference sequence). The CDR3 spans 14 residues. Deletions cut 8 bases from V and 4 bases from J, with 20 bases between. CDR3: CAAQEGSVSTEAFF. As DNA, the CDR3 is TGTGCCGCCCAAGAAGGGTCAGTCTCCACTGAAGCTTTCTTT.

In its sample, this clonotype was seen many times. V usage is TRBV29-1 and J usage is TRBJ2-1; 8 positions match TRBD2. The CDR3 loop spans 16 amino acids. The junction had 14 bases not matched to a gene; V was cut back by 3 bases and J by 7 bases. Germline CDR1 reads SQVTM; CDR2 reads ANQGSEA. The CDR3 DNA follows: TGCAGCGTTGAGGCCGGGCTGACTAGCGCCTGGAATGAGCAGTTCTTC. It specifies CSVEAGLTSAWNEQFF.

This clonotype turned up a few times. The V and J genes are TRBV10-3 and TRBJ2-3; 9 bases line up with TRBD2. Germline V gene lookup returns CDR1 ENHRY and CDR2 SYGVKD. Unmatched junction bases numbered 11, after V lost 7 bases and J lost 6 bases. The CDR3 extends over 15 amino acids. CDR3 in amino acids: CAIMGGGAPQDTQYF. The CDR3 DNA sequence: TGTGCCATCATGGGCGGGGGGGCCCCTCAGGATACGCAGTATTTT.

At least ten counts were recorded for this clonotype. The chain employs TRBV7-8 and TRBJ2-5, with 10 bases fitting TRBD1. Unmatched junction bases numbered 9, after V lost 6 bases and J lost 2 bases. CDR1 and CDR2 (germline): SGHVS, FQNEAQ. This CDR3 is built from 16 residues. The CDR3 spells CASRWTSDRGQETQYF. The CDR3 region has the DNA TGTGCCAGCAGGTGGACATCGGACAGGGGGCAAGAGACCCAGTACTTC.

This clonotype was recorded many times. The CDR3 DNA reads TGTGCCAGCAGCTTCCCGGAAACTAACTATGGCTACACCTTC. Protein: CASSFPETNYGYTF. The rearrangement joins TRBV7-9 to TRBJ1-2; D gene unclear. V lost 3 bases and J lost 0, with 8 bases in between. Germline V CDR1 and CDR2: SEHNR, FQNEAQ (reference sequence). The CDR3 is 14 amino acids.

This clonotype was seen only a few times. The chain joins TRBV9 to TRBJ2-3; D may be TRBD2 (5 bases). The ends were cut back, 0 bases at V and 4 bases at J, with 9 bases in the middle. This CDR3 is built from 14 residues. CDR1 and CDR2 (germline): SGDLS, YYNGEE. The CDR3 region is CASSVEGSSDTQYF. CDR3 bases: TGTGCCAGCAGCGTAGAAGGGAGTTCAGATACGCAGTATTTT.

This clonotype was observed many times. The chain links TRBV4-1 to TRBJ2-3; a weak D match, TRBD1 (5 bases). Per germline, CDR1 MGHRA and CDR2 YSYEKL. The CDR3 totals 17 residues. Trimming removed 0 bases from V and 4 bases from J, with 17 bases in between. The chain's CDR3 is CASSQDQAAGMPDTQYF. The DNA for the CDR3 is TGCGCCAGCAGCCAAGATCAGGCAGCAGGGATGCCAGATACGCAGTATTTT.

The chain carries TRBV9 and TRBJ2-7; D remains unclear. The CDR3 is 13 amino acids. Germline CDR1 is SGDLS and CDR2 is YYNGEE. V lost 0 bases to trimming and J lost 3 bases, with 7 bases between them. CDR3 protein: CASSVDGVYEQYF. CDR3 nucleotides: TGTGCCAGCAGCGTAGATGGGGTCTACGAGCAGTACTTC.

V gene TRBV7-6 combines with J gene TRBJ1-2, with D tentatively TRBD1 (5 bases). Deletions cut 3 bases from V and 3 bases from J, with 11 bases between. The CDR3 has 14 residues. Germline CDR1 reads SGHVS; CDR2 reads FNYEAQ. CDR3 region: CASSFGTGYYGYTF. As DNA, the CDR3 is TGTGCCAGCAGCTTCGGGACGGGATACTATGGCTACACCTTC.

This clonotype was seen ten or more times. The genes are TRBV5-4 and TRBJ2-2; tentative D call: TRBD2 (6 bases). Germline CDR1 and CDR2: SGHNT and YYREEE (reference sequence). Trimming took off 6 bases at V and 2 bases at J, with 14 bases between the two ends. This CDR3 has 15 amino acids. CDR3 sequence (DNA): TGTGCCAGCACCGACGCGGGGACCAACACCGGGGAGCTGTTTTTT. Residues: CASTDAGTNTGELFF.

This clonotype was seen at least ten times. The rearrangement links TRBV19 to TRBJ2-1; 8 bases line up with TRBD2. CDR1 is LNHDA and CDR2 is SQIVND in the germline V gene (reference sequence). J gave up 4 bases and V 3 bases, and 14 bases lay outside the gene matches. CDR3 length equals 18 residues. CDR3 sequence reads: CASSISGPSGGLYNEQFF. Here the CDR3 DNA reads TGTGCCAGTAGTATCTCTGGTCCCAGCGGGGGCCTTTACAATGAGCAGTTCTTC.

V usage is TRBV28 and J usage is TRBJ2-1; D possibly matches TRBD1 or TRBD2 (6 bases each). Germline values: CDR1 MDHEN, CDR2 SYDVKM. Trimming left V 4 bases short and J 7 bases short, with 17 bases between. This CDR3 is 15 amino acids long. The CDR3 bases are TGTGCCAGCAGTTCCTACAGGGAGGTAGGGAATGAGCAGTTCTTC. The encoded protein is CASSSYREVGNEQFF.

By sample fraction, this clonotype is medium-sized. The chain employs TRBV20-1 and TRBJ2-1, with a possible D match to TRBD1 (7 bases). V was clipped by 6 bases and J by 10 bases, with 19 bases between them. The CDR3 length is 13 residues. Germline CDR1 DFQATT, CDR2 SNEGSKA (reference sequence). The CDR3 DNA follows: TGCAGTGCAAAACACCAGGGGGGCGGAGAGCAGTTCTTC. Amino acids: CSAKHQGGGEQFF.

This clonotype has at least ten counts. This rearrangement joins TRBV19 to TRBJ1-6, with D unclear. The germline V gene has CDR1 LNHDA and CDR2 SQIVND (reference sequence). The V end was cut by 5 bases, the J end by 8 bases, with 10 bases between. CDR3 length: 13 residues. The chain's CDR3 is CASSPSQDSPLHF. The CDR3 region has the DNA TGTGCCAGTAGTCCCTCCCAGGATTCACCCCTCCACTTT.

This clonotype came up many times. The chain links TRBV5-4 to TRBJ1-1; unclear D gene. CDR1 is SGHNT, CDR2 YYREEE, per germline (reference sequence). V gave up 0 bases and J gave up 0 bases, with 6 bases separating them. This CDR3 is 14 amino acids long. This chain's CDR3 is CASSLAPVNTEAFF. CDR3 nucleotides: TGTGCCAGCAGCTTGGCCCCAGTGAACACTGAAGCTTTCTTT.

This clonotype came up a few times. This rearrangement joins TRBV4-3 to TRBJ1-6, with D hard to call. This CDR3 has 14 amino acids. Trimming removed 4 bases from V and 10 bases from J, with 14 bases in between. From germline, CDR1 is LGHNA and CDR2 YSLEER. Here the CDR3 reads CASSPTSEVSPLHF. In nucleotides, the CDR3 is TGCGCCAGCAGCCCCACCAGTGAAGTCTCACCCCTCCACTTT.